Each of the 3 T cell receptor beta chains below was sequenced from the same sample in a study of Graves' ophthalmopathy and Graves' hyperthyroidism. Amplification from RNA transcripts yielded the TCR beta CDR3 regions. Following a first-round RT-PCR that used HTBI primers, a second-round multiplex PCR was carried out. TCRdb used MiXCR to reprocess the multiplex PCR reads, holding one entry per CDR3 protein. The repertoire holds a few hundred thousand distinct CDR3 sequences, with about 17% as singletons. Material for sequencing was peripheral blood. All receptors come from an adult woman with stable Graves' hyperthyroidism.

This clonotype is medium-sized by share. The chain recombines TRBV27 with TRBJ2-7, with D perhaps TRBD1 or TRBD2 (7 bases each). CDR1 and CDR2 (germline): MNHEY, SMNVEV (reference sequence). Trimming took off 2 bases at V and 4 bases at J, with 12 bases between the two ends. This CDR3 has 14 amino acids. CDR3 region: CASSLGQGGYEQYF. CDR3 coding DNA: TGTGCCAGCAGTTTAGGCCAGGGGGGGTACGAGCAGTACTTC.

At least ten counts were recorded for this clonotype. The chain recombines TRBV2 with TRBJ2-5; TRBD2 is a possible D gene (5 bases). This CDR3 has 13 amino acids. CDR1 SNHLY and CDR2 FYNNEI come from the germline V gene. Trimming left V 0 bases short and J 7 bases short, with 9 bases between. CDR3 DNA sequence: TGTGCCAGCAGTGAAGCGGAGGTGGGGACCCAGTACTTC. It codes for CASSEAEVGTQYF.

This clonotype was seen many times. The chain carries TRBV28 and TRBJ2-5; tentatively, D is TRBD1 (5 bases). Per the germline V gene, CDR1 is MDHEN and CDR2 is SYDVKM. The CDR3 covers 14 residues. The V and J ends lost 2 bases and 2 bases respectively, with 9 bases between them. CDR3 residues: CASSLAGPQETQYF. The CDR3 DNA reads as TGTGCCAGCAGTTTAGCAGGGCCTCAAGAGACCCAGTACTTC.